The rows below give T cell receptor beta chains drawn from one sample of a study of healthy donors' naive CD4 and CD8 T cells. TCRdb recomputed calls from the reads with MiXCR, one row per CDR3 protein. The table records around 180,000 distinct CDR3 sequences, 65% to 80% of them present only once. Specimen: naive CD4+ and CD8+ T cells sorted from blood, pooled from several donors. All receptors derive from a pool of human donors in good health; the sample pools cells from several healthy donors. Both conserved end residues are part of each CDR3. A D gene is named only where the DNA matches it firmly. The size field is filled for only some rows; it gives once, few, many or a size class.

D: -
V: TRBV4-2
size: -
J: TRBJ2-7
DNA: TGTGCCAGCAGCCCCGCCGGGACCTATGAGTCTTCCTACGAGCAGTACTTC
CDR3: CASSPAGTYESSYEQYF

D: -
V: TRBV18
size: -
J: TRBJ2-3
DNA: TGTGCCAGCTCACCAAAGGATACGCAATATTTT
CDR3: CASSPKDTQYF

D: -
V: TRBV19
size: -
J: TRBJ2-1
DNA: TGTGCCAGTAGTAGGGGAACAGGGATTTCGGGTGAGCAGTTCTTC
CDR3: CASSRGTGISGEQFF

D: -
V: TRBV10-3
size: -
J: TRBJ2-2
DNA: TGTGCCACCGAGACAGGAACCAACACCGGGGAGCTGTTTTTT
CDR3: CATETGTNTGELFF

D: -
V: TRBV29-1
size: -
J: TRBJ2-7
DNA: TGCAGCGTTGGTGGAGGGTTCCACGAGCAGTACTTC
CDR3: CSVGGGFHEQYF

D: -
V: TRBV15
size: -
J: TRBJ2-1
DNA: TGTGCCACCAGCAGAGATGTTGCGCAGGGCCCCTACAATGAGCAGTTCTTC
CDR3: CATSRDVAQGPYNEQFF

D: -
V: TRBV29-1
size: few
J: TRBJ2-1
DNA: TGCAGCGACCACAGGGACGATGAGCAGTTCTTC
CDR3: CSDHRDDEQFF

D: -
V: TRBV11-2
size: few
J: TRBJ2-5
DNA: TGTGCCAGCAGCTCGTCGACAGCGCAAGAGACCCAGTACTTC
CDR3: CASSSSTAQETQYF

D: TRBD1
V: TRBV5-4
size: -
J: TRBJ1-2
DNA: TGTGCCAGCAGCACGGGACAGGAGACCATCTATGGCTACACCTTC
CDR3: CASSTGQETIYGYTF

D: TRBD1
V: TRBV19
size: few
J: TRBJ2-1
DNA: TGTGCCAGTAGCGCGCCGGGACAGCTTTACAATGAGCAGTTCTTC
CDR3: CASSAPGQLYNEQFF

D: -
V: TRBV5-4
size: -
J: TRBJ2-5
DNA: TGTGCCAGCAGCTCCCGAGCAACCCCGGACGCGCAAGAGACCCAGTACTTC
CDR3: CASSSRATPDAQETQYF

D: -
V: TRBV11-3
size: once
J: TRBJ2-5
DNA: TGTGCCAGCAGCTCCTCCGTCCAAGAGACCCAGTACTTC
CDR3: CASSSSVQETQYF

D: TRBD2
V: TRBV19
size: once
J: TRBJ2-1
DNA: TGTGCCACCAAGAGGCGGGAGGGCCGAAGTGAGCAGTTCTTC
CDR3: CATKRREGRSEQFF

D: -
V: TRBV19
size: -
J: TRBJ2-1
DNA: TGTGCCAGTAGTGAGACAGTCGGTTCCTACAATGAGCAGTTCTTC
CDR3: CASSETVGSYNEQFF

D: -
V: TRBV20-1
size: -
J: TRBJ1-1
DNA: TGCAGTGCTACCGTGAACACTGAAGCTTTCTTT
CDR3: CSATVNTEAFF

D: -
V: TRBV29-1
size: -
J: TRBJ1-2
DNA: TGCAGCGCTACCCCAGGGGCCTATGGCTACACCTTC
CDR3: CSATPGAYGYTF

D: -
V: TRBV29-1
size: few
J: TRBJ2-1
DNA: TGCAGCGTTGAACAGTACCGTGACAATGAGCAGTTCTTC
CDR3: CSVEQYRDNEQFF

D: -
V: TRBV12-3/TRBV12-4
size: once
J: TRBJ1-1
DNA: TGTGCCAGCAGTAAGATGGACACTGAAGCTTTCTTT
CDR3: CASSKMDTEAFF

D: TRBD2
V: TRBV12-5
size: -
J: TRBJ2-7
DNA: TGTGCTAGTGGAGAAGCGGGACTAGCCTACGAGCAGTACTTC
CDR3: CASGEAGLAYEQYF

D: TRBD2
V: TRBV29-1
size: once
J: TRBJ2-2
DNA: TGCAGCGTTCTGGGACTAGCGAACACCGGGGAGCTGTTTTTT
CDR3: CSVLGLANTGELFF

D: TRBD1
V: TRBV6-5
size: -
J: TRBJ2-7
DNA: TGTGCCATAAGGACAGGGAACTACGAGCAGTACTTC
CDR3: CAIRTGNYEQYF

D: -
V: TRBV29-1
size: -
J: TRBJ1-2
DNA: TGCAGCGTTGACACCGACAACCTCATCTATGGCTACACCTTC
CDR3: CSVDTDNLIYGYTF

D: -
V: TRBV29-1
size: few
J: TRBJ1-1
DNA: TGCAGCGTTGAATTAGGGAGTGAAGCTTTCTTT
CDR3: CSVELGSEAFF

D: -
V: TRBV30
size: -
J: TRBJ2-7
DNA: TGTGCCTGGAGTGGCTACGAGCAGTACTTC
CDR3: CAWSGYEQYF

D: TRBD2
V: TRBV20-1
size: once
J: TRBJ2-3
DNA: TGCAGTGCTCTACCGGGACTAGCACCGTATTTT
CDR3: CSALPGLAPYF

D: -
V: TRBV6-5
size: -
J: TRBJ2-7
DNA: TGTGCCAGCCGACTTACGACAGGTCCCACGACCTCCTACGAGCAGTACTTC
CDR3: CASRLTTGPTTSYEQYF

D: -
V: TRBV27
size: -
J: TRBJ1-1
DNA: TGTGCCAGCAGTTTAAAGGGAGGGATGAACACTGAAGCTTTCTTT
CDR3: CASSLKGGMNTEAFF

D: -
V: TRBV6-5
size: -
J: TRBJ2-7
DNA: TGTGCCAGCAGTGCCGGGACTTATCTATCCTACGAGCAGTACTTC
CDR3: CASSAGTYLSYEQYF

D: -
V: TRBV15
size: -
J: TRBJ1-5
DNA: TGTGCCACCAGCAGAGATCCAGGTCAGCCCCAGCATTTT
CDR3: CATSRDPGQPQHF

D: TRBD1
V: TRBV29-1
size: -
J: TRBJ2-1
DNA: TGCAGCGTTGAAGGCATGGCAGAGGCAGGGGGCTACAATGAGCAGTTCTTC
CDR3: CSVEGMAEAGGYNEQFF

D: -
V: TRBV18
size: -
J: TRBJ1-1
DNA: TGTGCCAGCTCACCACCGAATATGGGCACTGAAGCTTTCTTT
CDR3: CASSPPNMGTEAFF

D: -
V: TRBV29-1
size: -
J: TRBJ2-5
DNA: TGCAGCGTTGAAACAGGCAGCCAAGAGACCCAGTACTTC
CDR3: CSVETGSQETQYF

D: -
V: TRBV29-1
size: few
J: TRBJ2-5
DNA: TGCAGCGTTGAATTCACCGGGACAAAAAAGTCGGAGACCCAGTACTTC
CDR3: CSVEFTGTKKSETQYF

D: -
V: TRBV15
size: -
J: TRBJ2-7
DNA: TGTGCCACCAGCAGACAGGATAGCTCCTACGAGCAGTACTTC
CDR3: CATSRQDSSYEQYF

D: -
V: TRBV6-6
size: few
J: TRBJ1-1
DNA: TGTGCCAGCAGTCCTAACACTGAAGCTTTCTTT
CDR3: CASSPNTEAFF

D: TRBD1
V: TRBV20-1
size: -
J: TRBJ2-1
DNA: TGCAGTGCTAGAGATTTAACAGGGGATTTGAATGAGCAGTTCTTC
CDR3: CSARDLTGDLNEQFF

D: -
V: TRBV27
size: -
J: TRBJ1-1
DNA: TGTGCCAGCAGTTCCTCACAGTTTAACACTGAAGCTTTCTTT
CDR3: CASSSSQFNTEAFF

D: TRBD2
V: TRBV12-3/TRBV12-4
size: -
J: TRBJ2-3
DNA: TGTGCCAGCAATCCCCCGAACATCGGGACTAGCGGGAGACATACGCAGTATTTT
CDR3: CASNPPNIGTSGRHTQYF

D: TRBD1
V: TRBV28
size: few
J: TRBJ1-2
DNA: TGTGCCAGCAGGGGACAGGGCACTAACTATGGCTACACCTTC
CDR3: CASRGQGTNYGYTF

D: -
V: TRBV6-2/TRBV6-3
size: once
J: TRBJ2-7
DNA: TGTGCCAGCAGTTTTAGTAGCCGGAGCTCCTACGAGCAGTACTTC
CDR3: CASSFSSRSSYEQYF

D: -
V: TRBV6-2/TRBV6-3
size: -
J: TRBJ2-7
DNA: TGTGCCAGCAGGTCCTACTACGAGCAGTACTTC
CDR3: CASRSYYEQYF

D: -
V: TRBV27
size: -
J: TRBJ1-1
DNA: TGTGCCAGCGGGGACCCGAACACTGAAGCTTTCTTT
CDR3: CASGDPNTEAFF

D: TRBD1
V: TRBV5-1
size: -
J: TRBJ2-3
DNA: TGCGCCAGCAGCCTGACGACAGGGGGTCTCACAGATACGCAGTATTTT
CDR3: CASSLTTGGLTDTQYF

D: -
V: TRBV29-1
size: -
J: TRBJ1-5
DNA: TGCAGCGTTGCTGGAGGGGAACTCAATCAGCCCCAGCATTTT
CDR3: CSVAGGELNQPQHF

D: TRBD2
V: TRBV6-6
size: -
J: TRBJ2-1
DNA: TGTGCCAGCAGTTATATGTCTAGCGGGTTTGTCAATGAGCAGTTCTTC
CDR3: CASSYMSSGFVNEQFF

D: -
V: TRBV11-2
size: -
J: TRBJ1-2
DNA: TGTGCCAGCAGCTTAGAAGGGGGTGCCGGCTACACCTTC
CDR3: CASSLEGGAGYTF

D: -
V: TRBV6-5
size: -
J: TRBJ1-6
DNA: TGTGCCAGCAGTTACAATGGAGGAAATTCACCCCTCCACTTT
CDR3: CASSYNGGNSPLHF

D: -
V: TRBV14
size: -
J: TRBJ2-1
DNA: TGTGCCAGCAGCCAAGGGGGGACCAATGAGCAGTTCTTC
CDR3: CASSQGGTNEQFF

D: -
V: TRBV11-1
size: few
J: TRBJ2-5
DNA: TGTGCCAGCAGCCAGAGCCGGGGGGAGACCCAGTACTTC
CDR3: CASSQSRGETQYF

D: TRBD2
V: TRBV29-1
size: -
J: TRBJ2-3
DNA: TGCAGCGTTTCCCTAACTAGCGGTTCCACAGATACGCAGTATTTT
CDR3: CSVSLTSGSTDTQYF

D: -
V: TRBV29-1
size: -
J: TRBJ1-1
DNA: TGCAGCGTTGTGGGTCCTACTAGCACTGAAGCTTTCTTT
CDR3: CSVVGPTSTEAFF

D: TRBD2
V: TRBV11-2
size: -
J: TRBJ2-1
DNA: TGTGCCACTTCACCGACTAGCGGTAACAATGAGCAGTTCTTC
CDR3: CATSPTSGNNEQFF

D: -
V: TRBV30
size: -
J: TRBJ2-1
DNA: TGTGCCTGGAGTGTAATCGGCAGCTCCTACAATGAGCAGTTCTTC
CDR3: CAWSVIGSSYNEQFF

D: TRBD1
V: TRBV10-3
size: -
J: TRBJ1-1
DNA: TGTGCCATCAGTGAGGCGGGACAGGGGGCTGCTTTCTTT
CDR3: CAISEAGQGAAFF

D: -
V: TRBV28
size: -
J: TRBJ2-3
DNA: TGTGCCAGCAGTTTAAGAACCCGGACCAAGCTGACAGATACGCAGTATTTT
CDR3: CASSLRTRTKLTDTQYF

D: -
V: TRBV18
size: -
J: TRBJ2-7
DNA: TGTGCCAGCTCACCACCTAACCTCCCCTACGAGCAGTACTTC
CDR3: CASSPPNLPYEQYF

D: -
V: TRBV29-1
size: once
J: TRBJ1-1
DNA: TGCAGCGTTGACGCGCCGGGACACTACACTGAAGCTTTCTTT
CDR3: CSVDAPGHYTEAFF